This T cell receptor (beta chain) originates from a study of blood T cell repertoires in COVID-19. Study-level background: The analysed material was cDNA or gDNA that came from T cells, B-cell-depleted T cells, or PBMCs.

The germline gives CDR1 SQVTM, CDR2 ANQGSEA. The CDR3 extends over 12 amino acids. Trimming took 6 bases from V and 8 from J, leaving 15 bases between them. Participant age was about 18 to 95 years, and participants resided in fewer than 30 US areas. Profiling relied on immunoSEQ multiplex PCR, and the TCRdb table lists in-frame clones only, not all of them. Here the sample spans more than 200,000 clones, more than 70% being singletons. The sample taken for sequencing was PBMCs or T cells enriched from blood (not recorded which). The chain links TRBV29-1 to TRBJ2-3, with D maybe TRBD2 (5 bases). The source of this sequence is a middle-aged woman with acute COVID-19. CDR3 bases: TGCAGCGTCCCTGACGGGGTCGGTACGCAGTATTTT. It is translated as CSVPDGVGTQYF.